The rows below give T cell receptor beta chains drawn from one sample of a study of control samples from healthy donors and cancer patients. Assay: immunoSEQ multiplex PCR; the TCRdb copy retains only in-frame clones and omits some. The sample has about 130,000 clones; around 93% are singletons. Input material: blood. The receptors derive from a man between 18 and 29 years old in good health. CDR3s include the opening cysteine and the closing phenylalanine or tryptophan. Each record gives: J gene, clone size, D gene, V gene, CDR3 DNA, CDR3 protein. D genes are given only for firm matches. Size is stated for part of the rows, as once, few or many counts, or as a class when the clone is expanded.

>TRBJ1-6|once|TRBD1|TRBV11-2
TGTGCCAGCAGCTTAGATAGGGACAGAAGTTATTCACCCCTCCACTTT
CASSLDRDRSYSPLHF
>TRBJ2-1|NA|TRBD2|TRBV18
TGTGCCAGCTCAGAAGGACTAGATCGTGAGCAGTTCTTC
CASSEGLDREQFF
>TRBJ2-1|NA|TRBD1|TRBV18
TGTGCCAGCTCACCACCATGGGACAGGGGGAATGAGCAGTTCTTC
CASSPPWDRGNEQFF
>TRBJ1-5|once|NA|TRBV19
TGTGCCAGTAGTACGCGGACAGCCGACATGCATTTT
CASSTRTADMHF
>TRBJ2-6|NA|NA|TRBV7-3
TGTGCCAGCAGCTTAAGAGACTCCCGAAGCTCTGGGGCCAACGTCCTGACTTTC
CASSLRDSRSSGANVLTF
>TRBJ2-5|NA|TRBD1|TRBV29-1
TGCAGCGTTCTGACAGGGGATGAGACCCAGTACTTC
CSVLTGDETQYF
>TRBJ2-1|NA|NA|TRBV6-5
TGTGCCAGCAGTTACGAGGGGGCCTACAATGAGCAGTTCTTC
CASSYEGAYNEQFF
>TRBJ2-5|once|NA|TRBV14
TGTGCCAGCAGCCGAATCGGACGAGGAGTGGGAGAGACCCAGTACTTC
CASSRIGRGVGETQYF
>TRBJ1-5|NA|NA|TRBV27
TGTGCCAGCAGTTTAACAGGCCATCAGCCCCAGCATTTT
CASSLTGHQPQHF
>TRBJ1-4|NA|TRBD1|TRBV6-5
TGTGCCAGCAGTATGGGGACAGGGTACGAAAAACTGTTTTTT
CASSMGTGYEKLFF
>TRBJ2-7|NA|NA|TRBV3-1/TRBV3-2
TGTGCCAGCAGCCAAGATGGGCAGGGTTTGGATGAGCAGTACTTC
CASSQDGQGLDEQYF
>TRBJ1-1|NA|NA|TRBV7-3
TGTGCCAGCAGCTTAGGTCAGCAGAACACTGAAGCTTTCTTT
CASSLGQQNTEAFF
>TRBJ2-2|NA|NA|TRBV6-4
TGTGCCAGCAGTGACTCCCCGGGAGCCGGGGAGCTGTTTTTT
CASSDSPGAGELFF
>TRBJ1-1|NA|NA|TRBV7-3
TGTGCCAGCAGCTTATACGGCCTGAACACTGAAGCTTTCTTT
CASSLYGLNTEAFF
>TRBJ2-7|many|NA|TRBV15
TGTGCCACCAGCAGCGAGCCTGAGCAGTACTTC
CATSSEPEQYF
>TRBJ2-7|NA|NA|TRBV6-4
TGTGCCAGCAGTGCTGAGCCAACATACTACGAGCAGTACTTC
CASSAEPTYYEQYF
>TRBJ1-2|NA|NA|TRBV2
TGTGCCAGCAGTGAAGGGCAGGGACACTATGGCTACACCTTC
CASSEGQGHYGYTF
>TRBJ2-3|NA|TRBD2|TRBV7-6
TGTGCCAGCAGCCCGCGCCCTAGCGGGGGGCCAGATACGCAGTATTTT
CASSPRPSGGPDTQYF
>TRBJ1-3|NA|TRBD1|TRBV6-1
TGTGCCAGCAGTGCGACCGGGACAGGGGGCAGTGGAAACACCATATATTTT
CASSATGTGGSGNTIYF
>TRBJ1-4|NA|TRBD1|TRBV3-1/TRBV3-2
TGTGCCAGCACCCCAAAGATTTCAGGGGGCGGGGGAGAAAAACTGTTTTTT
CASTPKISGGGGEKLFF
>TRBJ2-3|NA|TRBD1|TRBV5-1
TGCGCCAGCAGTTTACAGGGGTCTGCGACAGATACGCAGTATTTT
CASSLQGSATDTQYF
>TRBJ2-4|once|NA|TRBV25-1
TGTGCCAGCCGACCGGCCTCTACCGCGGCCAAAAACATTCAGTACTTC
CASRPASTAAKNIQYF
>TRBJ2-1|NA|NA|TRBV19
TGTGCCAGTAGTAACCTAGGGGGGGCCAAAGTGAATGAGCAGTTCTTC
CASSNLGGAKVNEQFF
>TRBJ2-7|NA|NA|TRBV6-5
TGTGCCAGCAGGGCATACGGGACACCGAGCCACGAGCAGTACTTC
CASRAYGTPSHEQYF
>TRBJ1-3|NA|NA|TRBV3-1/TRBV3-2
TGTGCCAGCAGCCAAGGGACCCGCTCTGGAAACACCATATATTTT
CASSQGTRSGNTIYF
>TRBJ1-1|NA|TRBD1|TRBV10-3
TGTGCCATCAGTGAGCAAAACAGGGGGAACACTGAAGCTTTCTTT
CAISEQNRGNTEAFF
>TRBJ1-2|NA|NA|TRBV5-1
TGCGCCAGCAGCTTGGCGCAGCGCTATGGCTACACCTTC
CASSLAQRYGYTF
>TRBJ2-5|NA|TRBD1|TRBV18
TGTGCCAGCTCACCGGGACAGAAAGAGACCCAGTACTTC
CASSPGQKETQYF
>TRBJ2-5|NA|NA|TRBV3-1/TRBV3-2
TGTGCCAGCAGCCACCTAGGCGGTCCCCAAGAGACCCAGTACTTC
CASSHLGGPQETQYF
>TRBJ1-2|NA|NA|TRBV9
TGTGCCAGCAGCGTAGAGACAGGCATCTATGGCTACACCTTC
CASSVETGIYGYTF
>TRBJ1-1|NA|NA|TRBV7-3
TGTGCCAGCAGCTTAACCGGGATCACTGAAGCTTTCTTT
CASSLTGITEAFF
>TRBJ2-4|NA|TRBD2|TRBV10-3
TGTGCCACATACATAATTAGCGGGGGGTTTTGGAACATTCAGTACTTC
CATYIISGGFWNIQYF
>TRBJ2-3|NA|TRBD2|TRBV30
TGTGCCTGGAGTGTGTGGGGGACGGGGGGGCCAGATACGCAGTATTTT
CAWSVWGTGGPDTQYF
>TRBJ2-3|few|TRBD2|TRBV20-1
TGCAGTGCTACTGAAATAGCGGGGAAAGGGTCAGATACGCAGTATTTT
CSATEIAGKGSDTQYF
>TRBJ1-2|once|TRBD1|TRBV5-1
TGCGCCAGCAGCTTGGATGGGACAGGGGGCTTCTATGGCTACACCTTC
CASSLDGTGGFYGYTF
>TRBJ1-1|NA|NA|TRBV18
TGTGCCAGCTCTCCTACGGGCAGACCCGGAGGCACTGAAGCTTTCTTT
CASSPTGRPGGTEAFF
>TRBJ1-3|NA|NA|TRBV27
TGTGCCAGCAGTTTAGTGTTCCGCAAATCAACTGGAAACACCATATATTTT
CASSLVFRKSTGNTIYF
>TRBJ1-4|NA|NA|TRBV1
TGCACCAGCAGGACAGAAAACCTCGAAAAACTGTTTTTT
CTSRTENLEKLFF
>TRBJ2-1|NA|TRBD2|TRBV6-6
TGTGCCAGCAGTTACGGGGGTAGCGGGGATAATGAGCAGTTCTTC
CASSYGGSGDNEQFF
>TRBJ2-5|NA|TRBD2|TRBV12-5
TGTGCTAGTGGTTCGGCGGCGGGGGGTGTGGAGACCGAGACCCAGTACTTC
CASGSAAGGVETETQYF
>TRBJ2-7|NA|NA|TRBV27
TGTGCCAGCGCAGATTTCGGGACATCTCTTTCCTACGAGCAGTACTTC
CASADFGTSLSYEQYF
>TRBJ1-1|NA|NA|TRBV30
TGTGCCTCGTACTGGAGAACTGAAGCTTTCTTT
CASYWRTEAFF
>TRBJ2-7|NA|NA|TRBV5-6
TGTGCCAGCAGTCGGGCCCTCCCCTACGAGCAGTACTTC
CASSRALPYEQYF
>TRBJ1-2|NA|NA|TRBV3-1/TRBV3-2
TGTGCCAGCAGCCAAGGGAGAGGAGGCTACACCTTC
CASSQGRGGYTF
>TRBJ2-4|NA|NA|TRBV18
TGTGCCAGCTCACCCTCCGGACAGTCGTCTAAAAACATTCAGTACTTC
CASSPSGQSSKNIQYF
>TRBJ2-2|NA|NA|TRBV2
TGCGGCTGCACGAACACCGGGGAGCTGTTTTTT
CGCTNTGELFF
>TRBJ2-4|NA|TRBD1|TRBV25-1
TGTGCCAGCAGTGAATTCGCAGGACAGGACATTCAGTACTTC
CASSEFAGQDIQYF